These T cell receptor beta chains were read from a single sample in a study of cytomegalovirus exposure and HLA in healthy donors. Sequencing was performed with immunoSEQ multiplex PCR; in TCRdb, only in-frame clones are kept and a portion is missing. The sample has tens of thousands of clones; roughly 78% are singletons. Sequenced input: PBMCs. The source is a man aged 40-55 years in good health and CMV-seronegative. CDR3s include the opening cysteine and the closing phenylalanine or tryptophan. The order of the fields is V gene, D gene, J gene, clone size, CDR3 protein, CDR3 DNA. The D gene is left open where the match is weak. Clone size, where shown, is once, few, many, or a class for clones that have expanded.

>TRBV4-1|.|TRBJ2-1|.
CASSQVLADNEQFF
TGCGCCAGCAGCCAAGTCTTAGCGGACAATGAGCAGTTCTTC
>TRBV29-1|TRBD1|TRBJ2-3|.
CSVGQGTDTQYF
TGCAGCGTTGGACAGGGAACAGATACGCAGTATTTT
>TRBV6-6|.|TRBJ1-2|.
CASSYEGDYGYTF
TGTGCCAGCAGTTACGAGGGGGACTATGGCTACACCTTC
>TRBV15|TRBD1|TRBJ2-1|once
CATNGGQGQNNEQFF
TGTGCCACCAACGGGGGACAGGGACAAAACAATGAGCAGTTCTTC
>TRBV28|.|TRBJ1-4|once
CASSQGGWEKLFF
TGTGCCAGCAGCCAGGGAGGATGGGAAAAACTGTTTTTT
>TRBV7-6|.|TRBJ2-3|.
CASSSRQASLTDTQYF
TGTGCCAGCAGCTCACGACAGGCGTCCCTCACAGATACGCAGTATTTT
>TRBV28|.|TRBJ1-2|once
CASSVTTNYGYTF
TGTGCCAGCAGTGTCACAACTAACTATGGCTACACCTTC
>TRBV5-5|TRBD1|TRBJ2-7|.
CANSRGQGHEQYF
TGTGCCAACAGCCGAGGACAGGGCCACGAGCAGTACTTC
>TRBV7-2|.|TRBJ2-1|.
CASSLVLYNEQFF
TGTGCCAGCAGCTTAGTCCTCTACAATGAGCAGTTCTTC
>TRBV5-1|.|TRBJ2-5|once
CASSPNRLAGQETQYF
TGCGCCAGCAGCCCTAATAGGTTAGCAGGGCAAGAGACCCAGTACTTC
>TRBV7-6|.|TRBJ1-1|.
CASSVEGLNTEAFF
TGTGCCAGCAGCGTGGAGGGACTGAACACTGAAGCTTTCTTT
>TRBV2|.|TRBJ1-4|.
CASSEAEGRYEKLFF
TGTGCCAGCAGTGAAGCGGAGGGGCGATATGAAAAACTGTTTTTT
>TRBV2|.|TRBJ2-7|.
CASRAGRTNTYEQYF
TGTGCCAGCAGGGCGGGACGGACTAACACCTACGAGCAGTACTTC
>TRBV19|TRBD2|TRBJ2-1|few
CASSPRLAGGPLHEQFF
TGTGCCAGTAGCCCCAGACTAGCGGGAGGGCCACTACATGAGCAGTTCTTC
>TRBV5-5|.|TRBJ1-5|.
CASSLERQSTQPQHF
TGTGCCAGCAGCTTGGAGAGGCAGTCTACTCAGCCCCAGCATTTT
>TRBV10-1|TRBD2|TRBJ2-1|.
CASSESRSGSNEQFF
TGCGCCAGCAGTGAGTCCCGTAGCGGGAGCAATGAGCAGTTCTTC
>TRBV7-9|.|TRBJ2-7|.
CSSTLTGSRNEQYF
TGTTCCAGCACCCTTACAGGTAGCCGGAACGAGCAGTACTTC
>TRBV25-1|TRBD1|TRBJ2-7|.
CASSDRRQGHEQYF
TGTGCCAGCAGTGATAGGAGACAGGGCCACGAGCAGTACTTC
>TRBV5-8|TRBD2|TRBJ2-1|.
CASSRGGTSGSYNEQFF
TGTGCCAGCAGCAGGGGAGGGACTAGCGGCTCCTACAATGAGCAGTTCTTC
>TRBV7-9|TRBD1|TRBJ1-1|.
CASSPTGTVEAFF
TGTGCCAGCAGCCCTACCGGGACAGTCGAAGCTTTCTTT
>TRBV18|.|TRBJ1-4|.
CASSPDGGNEKLFF
TGTGCCAGCTCACCGGACGGGGGTAATGAAAAACTGTTTTTT
>TRBV2|TRBD1|TRBJ1-4|.
CAGTGGPNEKLFF
TGTGCCGGTACAGGGGGCCCTAATGAAAAACTGTTTTTT
>TRBV6-6|TRBD1|TRBJ1-5|few
CASTGTGDYQPQHF
TGTGCCAGCACCGGGACAGGGGATTATCAGCCCCAGCATTTT
>TRBV5-1|.|TRBJ1-1|.
CASSLDSGGTEAFF
TGCGCCAGCAGCTTGGACAGCGGAGGCACTGAAGCTTTCTTT
>TRBV2|.|TRBJ2-5|.
CASSASRYQEAQYF
TGTGCCAGCAGTGCCTCACGTTACCAAGAGGCCCAGTACTTC
>TRBV2|TRBD1|TRBJ1-4|.
CASKLGQGEEKLFF
TGTGCCAGCAAGCTCGGACAGGGTGAGGAAAAACTGTTTTTT
>TRBV28|TRBD2|TRBJ2-1|.
CASSFSRLAGNNEQFF
TGTGCCAGCAGTTTCTCCCGACTAGCGGGAAATAATGAGCAGTTCTTC
>TRBV6-6|.|TRBJ2-7|.
CASSYSTGLLSYEQYF
TGTGCCAGCAGTTACTCGACCGGACTGCTCTCCTACGAGCAGTACTTC
>TRBV7-6|.|TRBJ2-2|once
CASSLVVNTGELFF
TGTGCCAGCAGCTTAGTCGTGAACACCGGGGAGCTGTTTTTT
>TRBV2|.|TRBJ1-5|few
CASSGERSNQPQHF
TGTGCCAGCAGTGGGGAGCGCAGCAATCAGCCCCAGCATTTT
>TRBV11-2|.|TRBJ2-7|.
CASSLKGVEQYF
TGTGCCAGCAGCTTAAAGGGAGTAGAGCAGTACTTC
>TRBV29-1|.|TRBJ2-3|.
CSVEETGTQYF
TGCAGCGTTGAAGAGACAGGAACTCAGTATTTT
>TRBV28|.|TRBJ2-4|.
CASSLTGDIQYF
TGTGCCAGCAGTTTAACGGGGGACATTCAGTACTTC
>TRBV6-5|TRBD2|TRBJ2-1|.
CASRGLAGVNEQFF
TGTGCCAGCAGAGGCCTAGCGGGTGTTAATGAGCAGTTCTTC
>TRBV7-2|.|TRBJ1-3|few
CASSQQSSGNTIYF
TGTGCCAGCAGCCAACAAAGCTCTGGAAACACCATATATTTT
>TRBV27|.|TRBJ1-5|many
CASSFGADNQPQHF
TGTGCCAGCAGTTTTGGGGCAGACAATCAGCCCCAGCATTTT
>TRBV11-2|.|TRBJ2-5|.
CASSLPGTGSGTQYF
TGTGCCAGCAGCTTACCCGGGACCGGGAGCGGGACCCAGTACTTC
>TRBV2|.|TRBJ2-7|.
CASERDRLYEQYF
TGTGCCAGCGAAAGAGACAGGCTCTACGAGCAGTACTTC
>TRBV10-1|TRBD1|TRBJ1-1|few
CASSDGDRGYGTEAFF
TGCGCCAGCAGTGACGGGGACAGGGGATACGGCACTGAAGCTTTCTTT
>TRBV4-2|TRBD1|TRBJ2-7|.
CASSQVMDRGIYEQYF
TGTGCCAGCAGCCAAGTAATGGACAGGGGGATCTACGAGCAGTACTTC
>TRBV5-1|TRBD1|TRBJ2-7|once
CASSLGDRRNYEQYF
TGCGCCAGCAGCTTGGGGGACAGGAGGAACTACGAGCAGTACTTC
>TRBV18|TRBD1|TRBJ2-7|.
CASSPRDRNYEQYF
TGTGCCAGCTCACCACGGGACAGGAACTACGAGCAGTACTTC
>TRBV4-2|TRBD1|TRBJ1-3|few
CASSQRAGQGGGNTIYF
TGTGCCAGCAGCCAAAGAGCCGGACAGGGCGGAGGAAACACCATATATTTT
>TRBV7-2|TRBD1|TRBJ1-2|.
CASSFGQGGYTF
TGTGCCAGCAGCTTTGGACAGGGTGGCTACACCTTC
>TRBV6-6|TRBD2|TRBJ2-7|.
CASTATSGGVHEQYF
TGTGCCAGCACCGCTACTAGCGGAGGGGTTCACGAGCAGTACTTC
>TRBV6-1|.|TRBJ1-1|.
CASSGTSDTEAFF
TGTGCCAGCAGTGGGACTTCCGACACTGAAGCTTTCTTT
>TRBV29-1|TRBD1|TRBJ1-1|.
CSVGTGQVNTEAFF
TGCAGCGTGGGGACCGGACAGGTGAACACTGAAGCTTTCTTT
>TRBV9|.|TRBJ2-7|.
CASSGRRDTEQYF
TGTGCCAGCAGCGGCCGCCGGGACACAGAGCAGTACTTC
>TRBV7-8|.|TRBJ2-5|.
CASSARGVGETQYF
TGTGCCAGCAGCGCCAGGGGGGTCGGGGAGACCCAGTACTTC
>TRBV5-5|.|TRBJ1-1|few
CASSLSKANRNTEAFF
TGTGCCAGCAGCTTATCAAAAGCGAATCGGAACACTGAAGCTTTCTTT
>TRBV2|TRBD2|TRBJ2-4|.
CASSTLAGIQYF
TGTGCCAGCAGCACCTTAGCGGGAATTCAGTACTTC
>TRBV7-9|TRBD2|TRBJ2-1|.
CASSVRGTSGSNEQFF
TGTGCCAGCAGTGTCCGTGGGACTAGCGGGTCCAATGAGCAGTTCTTC
>TRBV4-2|.|TRBJ1-4|.
CASSQDLGATTNEKLFF
TGTGCCAGCAGCCAAGATCTGGGGGCAACGACTAATGAAAAACTGTTTTTT
>TRBV2|TRBD1|TRBJ1-2|.
CASSESQGDGYTF
TGTGCCAGCAGTGAAAGCCAGGGGGATGGCTACACCTTC
>TRBV6-4|.|TRBJ1-6|.
CASSVDSGLSPLHF
TGTGCCAGCAGTGTGGATTCAGGGCTCTCACCCCTCCACTTT
>TRBV7-9|.|TRBJ1-1|once
CASSLGANTEAFF
TGTGCCAGCAGCTTAGGCGCGAACACTGAAGCTTTCTTT
>TRBV7-9|.|TRBJ1-4|.
CASSRLGGTTNEKLFF
TGTGCCAGCAGCCGATTAGGAGGCACAACTAATGAAAAACTGTTTTTT